This T cell receptor beta chain was profiled in a study of OX40 agonist ivuxolimab in advanced cancers. Study-level background: Dose-escalation patients were diagnosed with hepatocellular carcinoma, melanoma, renal cell cancer or head and neck cancer.

The table came from immunoSEQ multiplex PCR; TCRdb's copy has only in-frame clones and leaves some out. Of tens of thousands of clones in the sample, roughly 77% were seen once. About this clone: Antigen: not known.

This CDR3 spans 16 amino acids. The ends were cut back, 3 bases at V and 4 bases at J, with 15 bases in the middle. The germline V gene encodes CDR1 LNHNV and CDR2 YYDKDF (reference sequence). General study results and limits: Expanded clones were, on average, more numerous in CD8+ T cells than in CD4+. Within 6 weeks, CD4+ and CD8+ blood T cells expanded clonally at 0.1 to 3.0 mg/kg.

This chain joins TRBV15 and TRBJ2-2; the D is unclear. This sample comprised CD4+ or CD8+ T cells sorted from blood, obtained in a trial of the OX40 agonist ivuxolimab. This receptor was obtained from an adult with an advanced solid tumor such as melanoma, head and neck, liver or kidney cancer. In DNA form, the CDR3 reads TGTGCCACCAGCAGTCCCCCTTTTGGGTTCACCGGGGAGCTGTTTTTT. It translates to CATSSPPFGFTGELFF.